The clone carrying this TCR beta chain was seen only a few times. This sample is drawn from a study of T cells in localized non-small cell lung cancer. Profiled with immunoSEQ multiplex PCR; TCRdb holds only in-frame clones, not every one. Of fewer than 15,000 clones in the sample, approximately 80% were seen once. Trimming removed 3 bases from V and 5 bases from J; junction bases left unmatched: 8. Per the germline V gene, CDR1 is SGHRS and CDR2 is YFSETQ. This CDR3 has 15 residues. Sample: peripheral blood, taken before any cancer treatment. V is TRBV5-1 and J is TRBJ2-7; 10 bases align to TRBD1. The clonotype comes from a male donor aged 60 or over with stage I squamous cell lung carcinoma. The CDR3 DNA follows: TGCGCCAGCAGCTACTCCGGGACAGGGGTTCACGAGCAGTACTTC. This sequence encodes CASSYSGTGVHEQYF. The variable domain in full, with the rest retrieved from reference TRBV5-1 and TRBJ2-7, is KAGVTQTPRYLIKTRGQQVTLSCSPISGHRSVSWYQQTPGQGLQFLFEYFSETQRNKGNFPGRFSGRQFSNSRSEMNVSTLELGDSALYLCASSYSGTGVHEQYFGPGTRLTVT.